These 28 T cell receptor beta chains share one sample of origin, sequenced in a study of T cells after yellow fever vaccination. TCRdb independently ran MiXCR on the 5' RACE reads; one entry per CDR3 protein. This sample yields a few hundred thousand distinct CDR3 sequences, of which roughly 4% are seen a single time; 20% to 25% belongs to the top ten. Source: PBMCs, taken 5 days after the yellow fever booster vaccination. These receptors were taken from a man between 18 and 35 years old who received the YFV17D yellow fever vaccine.

This clonotype has ten or more counts. The rearrangement links TRBV9 to TRBJ2-2, with D unclear. Germline CDR1 is SGDLS and CDR2 is YYNGEE. Trimming took off 3 bases at V and 6 bases at J, with 6 bases between the two ends. The CDR3 extends over 12 amino acids. The CDR3 reads CASSALAGELFF. The CDR3 nucleotides read TGTGCCAGCAGCGCCCTGGCCGGGGAGCTGTTTTTT.

A remark on this clonotype: One base away lies a much larger clone, so this may be a sequencing read error. This chain links TRBV7-2 with TRBJ1-2; possibly TRBD1 for D (5 bases). CDR1 SGHTA and CDR2 FQGNSA come from the germline V gene. The V gene lost 1 base and the J gene lost 4 bases, with 10 bases spanning the gap. This CDR3 is 14 amino acids long. The CDR3 spells CASSLGGLSYGYTF. The CDR3 DNA reads TGTGCCAGCAGCTTAGGGGGACTGAGCTATGGCTACACCTTC.

A few counts support this clonotype. J is TRBJ2-1 and V is TRBV6-2 or TRBV6-3; TRBD2 might be the D (5 bases). Trimming shortened V by 8 bases and J by 5 bases, and 13 bases separated the two germline ends. The length of the CDR3 is 13 residues. In germline, CDR1 is MNHEY, CDR2 SVGEGT. CDR3 amino acids: CASRGWVNNEQFF. DNA of the CDR3: TGTGCCAGCCGGGGATGGGTGAACAATGAGCAGTTCTTC.

A few counts support this clonotype. The CDR3 DNA is TGTGCCAGCAGTTTATCGCAGAACGGCGGAGAGACCCAGTACTTC. Protein product: CASSLSQNGGETQYF. The V call is TRBV27, the J call TRBJ2-5; D not resolved. The germline gives CDR1 MNHEY, CDR2 SMNVEV (reference sequence). The CDR3 is 15 residues long. With 0 bases removed from V and 4 bases from J, the gap between germline ends came to 12 bases.

This clonotype was seen ten or more times. The chain recombines TRBV10-3 with TRBJ2-7; weak D call: TRBD1 (6 bases). Germline values: CDR1 ENHRY, CDR2 SYGVKD. Trimming stripped 11 bases from V and 2 bases from J, with 10 bases between. The CDR3 runs 11 residues. CDR3 nucleotide sequence: TGTGCCTCCAGGGGTGCCTACGAGCAGTACTTC. Its translation is CASRGAYEQYF.

The chain links TRBV6-6 to TRBJ2-1, with TRBD2 matching 7 bases. The CDR3 extends over 15 amino acids. Germline V gene sequence: CDR1 MNHNY, CDR2 SVGAGI (reference sequence). Trimming removed 7 bases from V and 10 bases from J; junction bases left unmatched: 16. CDR3 DNA sequence: TGTGCCAGCACCCTCGTTTCGGGGGGTGGGGGGGAGCAGTTCTTC. Translating gives CASTLVSGGGGEQFF.

This rearrangement joins TRBV5-6 to TRBJ1-1; 7 nucleotides line up with TRBD1. The trim removed 3 bases at V and 8 bases at J, leaving 4 bases unmatched. CDR3 length: 12 residues. Germline V CDR1 and CDR2: SGHDT, YYEEEE. This chain's CDR3 is CASSSDRLEAFF. CDR3 in DNA: TGTGCCAGCAGCTCGGACAGGCTCGAAGCTTTCTTT.

This chain joins TRBV7-9 and TRBJ1-2; D remains ambiguous. V dropped 2 bases and J dropped 3 bases, with 10 bases sitting between them. The CDR3 has 14 residues. Germline values: CDR1 SEHNR, CDR2 FQNEAQ (reference sequence). The CDR3 spells CASSLLTTDYGYTF. The CDR3 DNA reads as TGTGCCAGCAGCTTACTCACCACCGACTATGGCTACACCTTC. The complete variable domain, with remaining parts taken from reference TRBV7-9 and TRBJ1-2, reads DTGVSQNPRHKITKRGQNVTFRCDPISEHNRLYWYRQTLGQGPEFLTYFQNEAQLEKSRLLSDRFSAERPKGSFSTLEIQRTEQGDSAMYLCASSLLTTDYGYTFGSGTRLTVV.

This clonotype was seen at least ten times. The chain links TRBV5-6 to TRBJ1-2, with a tentative D call TRBD1 (6 bases). Trimming removed 1 base at V and 8 bases at J, with 9 bases between. This CDR3 contains 12 residues. CDR1 SGHDT and CDR2 YYEEEE come from the germline V gene. CDR3 in amino acids: CASSLNGGGYTF. In DNA, the CDR3 is TGTGCCAGCAGCTTGAATGGGGGCGGCTACACCTTC.

The gene calls are TRBV4-1 and TRBJ1-6, with 9 bases matching TRBD1. Germline CDR1 MGHRA, CDR2 YSYEKL. V dropped 2 bases and J dropped 9; count of bases not matched to a gene: 2. This CDR3 is 14 amino acids long. The DNA for the CDR3 is TGCGCCAGCAGCCAACCGGGACAGGGTTCACCCCTCCACTTT. This gives the protein CASSQPGQGSPLHF.

The chain employs TRBV7-9 and TRBJ2-3, with D perhaps TRBD1 or TRBD2 (6 bases each). Trimming removed 1 base from V and 0 bases from J, with 11 bases in between. There are 16 residues in the CDR3. Looked up from germline, CDR1 is SEHNR and CDR2 is FQNEAQ (reference sequence). The CDR3 region is CASSLDRGASTDTQYF. In DNA, the CDR3 is TGTGCCAGCAGCTTAGATAGGGGGGCTAGCACAGATACGCAGTATTTT.

The chain has TRBV29-1 and TRBJ2-3; TRBD2 aligns across 9 bases. This CDR3 contains 13 residues. Germline CDR1 reads SQVTM; CDR2 reads ANQGSEA. The V and J ends lost 5 bases and 2 bases, in that order; junction bases with no gene match: 2. The CDR3 loop is CSVSGGNTDTQYF. The CDR3 DNA sequence: TGCAGCGTTAGCGGGGGGAACACAGATACGCAGTATTTT.

This clonotype was seen a handful of times. The V and J genes are TRBV4-2 and TRBJ1-5; D call uncertain. Germline CDR1 is LGHNA and CDR2 is YNFKEQ. V was cut by 1 base and J by 6 bases, with 10 bases left in between. The CDR3 runs 14 residues. CDR3 DNA sequence: TGTGCCAGCAGCCAAGGTAGAGGAACTCAGCCCCAGCATTTT. It translates to CASSQGRGTQPQHF.

The rearrangement links TRBV11-2 to TRBJ1-4; 7 bases align to TRBD1. Germline loops: CDR1 SGHAT, CDR2 FQNNGV. The CDR3 contains 13 residues. Trimming at V came to 5 bases and at J to 5 bases, leaving 2 bases not matched to a gene. The CDR3 nucleotides read TGTGCCAGCAGCCCGACAGGGAATGAAAAACTGTTTTTT. Its translation is CASSPTGNEKLFF.

This clonotype was detected a few times. The rearrangement joins TRBV7-3 to TRBJ1-1; D gene uncertain. CDR1 and CDR2 from the germline V gene are SGHTA and FQGTGA. The V end lost 5 bases, the J end lost 1 base, and 8 bases lay between the germline ends. The CDR3 runs to 13 residues. This CDR3 is CASSEQPNTEAFF. For the CDR3, the DNA is TGTGCCAGCAGCGAACAGCCGAACACTGAAGCTTTCTTT.

The chain employs TRBV7-3 and TRBJ1-1; 7 bases fit TRBD1. CDR3 length: 13 amino acids. Germline-derived CDR1 and CDR2 are SGHTA and FQGTGA. Trimming cost V 4 bases and J 11 bases; bases outside gene matches: 10. In DNA, the CDR3 is TGTGCCAGCAGCTCGACGACAGGGACCGTGGCTTTCTTT. Protein: CASSSTTGTVAFF.

The table lists this clonotype with many counts. This chain uses TRBV27 with TRBJ1-5; D may be TRBD1 (5 bases). Germline V CDR1 and CDR2: MNHEY, SMNVEV (reference sequence). Trimming shortened V by 5 bases and J by 2 bases, and 13 bases separated the two germline ends. This CDR3 comprises 15 residues. In nucleotides, the CDR3 is TGTGCCAGCAGTCCCAGGGTAGGTGGCAATCAGCCCCAGCATTTT. Amino acids: CASSPRVGGNQPQHF.

The sample holds a few counts of this clonotype. This chain links TRBV14 with TRBJ1-2, with D unclear. Trimming took off 0 bases at V and 9 bases at J, with 8 bases between the two ends. Germline-derived CDR1 and CDR2 are SGHDN and FVKESK. The CDR3 has 12 amino acids. In DNA, the CDR3 is TGTGCCAGCAGCCAAGATTACAGAAGCTACACCTTC. This codes for CASSQDYRSYTF.

The gene calls are TRBV28 and TRBJ2-1; 9 nucleotides align to TRBD1. Germline V gives CDR1 MDHEN, CDR2 SYDVKM. The CDR3 has 16 amino acids. After removal of 5 bases from V and 8 bases from J, the junction contained 13 bases not matched to a gene. CDR3 loop: CASSTGQGSKRDEQFF. The CDR3 DNA follows: TGTGCCAGCAGTACCGGACAGGGGTCTAAGCGCGATGAGCAGTTCTTC.

This clonotype was detected ten times or more. V usage is TRBV7-3 and J usage is TRBJ2-5; D perhaps matches TRBD2 (5 bases). The germline CDR1 and CDR2 sequences are SGHTA and FQGTGA. Trimming left V 5 bases short and J 5 bases short, with 15 bases between. The CDR3 has 14 amino acids. The CDR3 loop is CASSANPGEETQYF. DNA for the CDR3: TGTGCCAGCAGCGCCAACCCCGGGGAGGAGACCCAGTACTTC.

The rearrangement uses TRBV19 and TRBJ1-5, with TRBD1 identical over 7 bases. Germline lookup yields CDR1 LNHDA and CDR2 SQIVND (reference sequence). The CDR3 is made up of 14 amino acids. The ends lost 3 bases at V and 4 bases at J; junction bases unmatched: 3. CDR3 sequence (DNA): TGTGCCAGTAGTATGGGGGACAGAAATCAGCCCCAGCATTTT. Translated, it gives CASSMGDRNQPQHF.

This clonotype has ten or more counts. This chain uses TRBV6-2 or TRBV6-3 with TRBJ2-2; D is unresolved. This CDR3 is 17 amino acids long. From germline, CDR1 is MNHEY and CDR2 SVGEGT. Deletions cut 4 bases from V and 1 base from J, with 16 bases between. DNA for the CDR3: TGTGCCAGCAGTTCCCGCCCATCTAGACTGAACACCGGGGAGCTGTTTTTT. This encodes CASSSRPSRLNTGELFF.

The chain combines TRBV11-2 with TRBJ1-1; D is undetermined. In germline, CDR1 is SGHAT, CDR2 FQNNGV. The CDR3 is 17 amino acids. V was shortened by 1 base and J by 2 bases, with 17 bases between the two germline ends. This CDR3 reads CASSLVFWTGPNTEAFF. The CDR3 DNA reads TGTGCCAGCAGCTTAGTATTTTGGACCGGGCCTAACACTGAAGCTTTCTTT.

Comments on this clonotype: The junction departs from germline at one end; a sequencing error may be responsible. V is TRBV6-5 and J is TRBJ2-7; 9 bases line up with TRBD1. The V gene's germline CDR1 is MNHEY and CDR2 SVGAGI. This CDR3 has 14 residues. In nucleotides, the CDR3 is TGTGCCGGCAGTTACACAGGGGGCATACACGAGCAGTACTTC. This gives the protein CAGSYTGGIHEQYF.

This clonotype was detected a few times. The gene calls are TRBV19 and TRBJ2-3; 7 nucleotides line up with TRBD1. The CDR3 has 14 amino acids. The germline V gene encodes CDR1 LNHDA and CDR2 SQIVND (reference sequence). J was trimmed by 2 bases and V by 5 bases; bases with no gene match: 4. DNA of the CDR3: TGTGCCAGTAGTCTCGGGACAGACACAGATACGCAGTATTTT. Translated, it gives CASSLGTDTDTQYF.

This clonotype occurred many times. This chain links TRBV7-2 with TRBJ1-1, with D perhaps TRBD1 (5 bases). CDR1 is SGHTA and CDR2 is FQGNSA in the germline V gene. Trimming removed 5 bases from V and 6 bases from J, with 13 bases in between. The length of the CDR3 is 13 residues. CDR3 DNA sequence: TGTGCCAGCAGCAAGTGGGGAGGGGCTGAAGCTTTCTTT. Amino acids: CASSKWGGAEAFF.

This clonotype appeared a few times. As DNA, the CDR3 is TGTGCCAGCAGCCCCGGGACAACGGATTGGGGGGAACTGTTTTTT. Protein product: CASSPGTTDWGELFF. The chain links TRBV4-2 to TRBJ1-4; D is possibly TRBD1 (6 bases). Germline assignment: CDR1 LGHNA and CDR2 YNFKEQ. V was shortened by 4 bases and J by 12 bases, with 21 bases between the two germline ends. The CDR3 is made up of 15 amino acids.

This chain's CDR3 is CASSSGGRSGSGELFF. In nucleotides, the CDR3 is TGTGCCAGCAGCTCCGGCGGCAGGTCAGGGTCCGGGGAGCTGTTTTTT. J is TRBJ2-2 and V is TRBV5-4; perhaps TRBD1 as D (5 bases). V was trimmed by 3 bases and J by 6 bases, leaving 18 bases between them. Germline V gives CDR1 SGHNT, CDR2 YYREEE (reference sequence). This CDR3 is 16 amino acids long.